This TCR beta chain was recorded in a study of blood T cells in healthy people across ages. Study observations and caveats: More naive CD4+ cells and higher diversity were found in long-lived than in aged donors.

PCR was performed a second time for roughly 6 to 12 cycles using a sample-barcoded 5' primer and a J-beta primer mix. TCRdb passed the 5' RACE reads through MiXCR, listing each CDR3 protein once. The table lists roughly 800,000 distinct CDR3 sequences, 55% to 70% of them singletons. On this clonotype: Its target is not known.

The TCR sequence derives from a man aged 30-40 years in good health. Sequencing used blood.

The CDR3 sequence: CSARETGNYGYTF. In DNA, the CDR3 is TGCAGTGCTAGAGAGACCGGGAACTATGGCTACACCTTC. V gene TRBV20-1 combines with J gene TRBJ1-2; unclear D gene. The CDR3 has 13 residues. Trimming took 0 bases from V and 2 from J, leaving 7 bases between them. CDR1 and CDR2 from the germline V gene are DFQATT and SNEGSKA (reference sequence).